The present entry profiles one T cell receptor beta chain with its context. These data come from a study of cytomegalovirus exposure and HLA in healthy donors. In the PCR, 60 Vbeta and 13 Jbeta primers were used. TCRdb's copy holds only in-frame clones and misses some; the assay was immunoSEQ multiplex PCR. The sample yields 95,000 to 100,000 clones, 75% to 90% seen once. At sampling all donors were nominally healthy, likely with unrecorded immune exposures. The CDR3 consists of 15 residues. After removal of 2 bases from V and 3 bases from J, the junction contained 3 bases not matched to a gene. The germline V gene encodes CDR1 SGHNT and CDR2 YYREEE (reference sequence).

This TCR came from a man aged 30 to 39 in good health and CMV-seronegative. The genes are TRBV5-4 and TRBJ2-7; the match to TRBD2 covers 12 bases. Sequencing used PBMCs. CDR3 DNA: TGTGCCAGCAGCTTTGGACTAGCGGGGATCTACGAGCAGTACTTC. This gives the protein CASSFGLAGIYEQYF.